This TCR beta chain was found in a study of T cells expressing NK-cell markers. The authors generated TCR beta cDNA through 5'RACE template switching with UMIs. TCRdb reprocessed the 5' RACE reads and keeps a single row for each CDR3 protein, giving no DNA. The sample data list 120,000 to 150,000 distinct CDR3 sequences. The CDR3 length is 14 residues. The germline V gene encodes CDR1 SGHRS and CDR2 YFSETQ. The sequenced sample was blood T cells: a sorted CD56 or NKG2C T cell subset, CD4+ or CD8+ T cells, or bulk PBMC T cells (not recorded which). The chain is built from TRBV5-1 and TRBJ2-7. The origin of this receptor is a man between 18 and 35 years old in good health. CDR3: CASSLGGNSYEQYF.